This T cell receptor beta chain was sequenced in a study of T cell clonality in common variable immunodeficiency (dated by TCRdb to between 2014 and 2017). Equivalent amounts of genomic DNA from CVID and control samples were used as sequencing input. For every sample, a 60 bp segment covering the rearranged TCRbeta CDR3 region was amplified and then sequenced. The immunoSEQ assay, a bias-corrected multiplex PCR combined with high-throughput sequencing, was used for TCRbeta amplification. Per the original workflow: Every unique nucleotide sequence was considered a clone and was annotated with V, D and J genes, copy number and frequency. Sequences were labeled productive if in frame, and non-productive if out of frame or containing stop codons. As previously described, clonality was computed from Shannon's entropy. Mean CDR3 Kyte-Doolittle hydropathy was derived from the predicted amino acid sequences of productive clones. Hierarchical clustering of scaled V gene usage was performed with the R hclust function using Manhattan distance and complete linkage. Sharing of clones by CDR3 amino acid sequence was evaluated by resampling 12 repertoires per group over 100 rounds. Repertoires were searched for fewer than 85 published EBV-specific and a few hundred published CMV-specific TCRbeta sequences. Analysis left out a couple of CVID samples that produced under 10,000 sequences, so a few dozen CVID repertoires remained. The immuneACCESS repertoire file appears here via TCRdb, limited to in-frame rearrangements. These files lack a portion of the clones; in checked studies, under half of the deficit traces to unresolved V genes, and the cause of the others is not known. V, J and clone size were drawn from that table, and D and trimming were deduced from the DNA. The table puts 30,000 to 40,000 clones in this sample, none counted just once. 3.5% to 4% of the sample rests with the top ten.

This clone has ten or more counts. Its antigen remains unidentified. The read halts 3 residues ahead of the CDR3 end, with the missing end drawn from the germline J gene. Results the study describes overall, beyond this receptor: Despite equal DNA input, controls averaged around 82,000 unique sequences per sample versus about 30,000 in CVID samples. The authors noted that sequencing repertoires of T cell subpopulations would be needed to clarify what caused the increased clonality in CVID. TCRbeta clonality was higher in CVID subjects than in healthy controls (t-test p = 0.018), and the increase was most characteristic of about a third of subjects. Correlations between repertoire features and clinical complications were limited by patient heterogeneity within the CVID cohort. Fewer deletions and N-nucleotide insertions were reportedly observed in CVID TCRbeta sequences, and highly modified clones with 13 or more V deletions were reportedly absent from CVID TCRbeta sequences. Healthy controls shared more TCRbeta clones with each other than CVID subjects shared among themselves (p < 0.0001).

Most CVID patients and most healthy controls were of Caucasian heritage. Heparinized peripheral whole blood samples of roughly 5 to 8.5 ml were obtained from each donor. Genomic DNA from adults with common variable immune deficiency (CVID) and from healthy adult controls was used to sequence TCRbeta CDR3 repertoires. There were around 22 healthy adult volunteers in the control group (roughly 12 female and 10 male), ranging in age from roughly 23 to 75 years, with a mean age of around 31. Diluted blood was density-centrifuged over Hypaque 1077 or Ficoll-Paque to isolate peripheral blood mononuclear cells. Genomic DNA was obtained from unsorted mononuclear cells through either Qiagen column purification or a centrifugation-based method. From the germline V gene (reference sequence), CDR1 is LNHDA and CDR2 is SQIVND. Cut back by 4 bases and 4 bases, the V and J ends lie 17 bases apart. Including the terminal cysteine and phenylalanine, the CDR3 comprises 15 residues. The DNA shown is the part of the CDR3 that was read: 36 bases, in frame from base 1.

Recombination connected TRBV19 to TRBJ2-7, with TRBD1 tentatively as D gene (6 bases match). The sequenced material came from peripheral blood mononuclear cells. This receptor was obtained from a person between 18 and 69 years old in good health. Incomplete CDR3 DNA: TGTGCCAGTAGTAGGAGAGGGGGTTCGTTTTACGAG. Translated, this gives CASSRRGGSFYE. The entire CDR3 protein is CASSRRGGSFYEQYF.